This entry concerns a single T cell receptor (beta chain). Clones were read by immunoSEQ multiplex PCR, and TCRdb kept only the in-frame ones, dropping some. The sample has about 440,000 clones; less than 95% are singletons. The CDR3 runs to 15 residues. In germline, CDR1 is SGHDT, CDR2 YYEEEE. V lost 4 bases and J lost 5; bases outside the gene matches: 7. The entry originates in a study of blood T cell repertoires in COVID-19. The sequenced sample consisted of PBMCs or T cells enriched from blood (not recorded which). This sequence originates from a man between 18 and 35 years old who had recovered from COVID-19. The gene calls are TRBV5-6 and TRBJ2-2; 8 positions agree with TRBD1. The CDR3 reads CASSLDRGWTGELFF. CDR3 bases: TGTGCCAGCAGCCTTGACAGGGGCTGGACCGGGGAGCTGTTTTTT.